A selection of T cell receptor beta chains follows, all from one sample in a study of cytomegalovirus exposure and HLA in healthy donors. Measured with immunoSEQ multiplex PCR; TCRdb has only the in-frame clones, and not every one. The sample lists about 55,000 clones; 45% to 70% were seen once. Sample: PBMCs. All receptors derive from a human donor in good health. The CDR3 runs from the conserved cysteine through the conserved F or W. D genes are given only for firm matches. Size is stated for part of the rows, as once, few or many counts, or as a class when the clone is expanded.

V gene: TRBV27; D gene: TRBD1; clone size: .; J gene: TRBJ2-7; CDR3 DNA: TGTGCCAGCAGTCCCCTTGGGACAGCCGAGCAGTACTTC; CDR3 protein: CASSPLGTAEQYF
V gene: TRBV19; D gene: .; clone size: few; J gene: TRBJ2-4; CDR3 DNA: TGTGCCAGTTCGCTCAAGGACTGGAAAAACATTCAGTACTTC; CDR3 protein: CASSLKDWKNIQYF
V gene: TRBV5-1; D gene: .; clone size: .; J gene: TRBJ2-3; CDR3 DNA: TGCGCCAGCAGCTTGGATACAGATTCGACAGATACGCAGTATTTT; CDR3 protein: CASSLDTDSTDTQYF
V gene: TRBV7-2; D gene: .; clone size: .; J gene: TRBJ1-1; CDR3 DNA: TGTGCCAGCAGATCAGGGGTAGGTGGAACTGAAGCTTTCTTT; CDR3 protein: CASRSGVGGTEAFF
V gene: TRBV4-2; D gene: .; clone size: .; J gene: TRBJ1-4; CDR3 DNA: TGTGCCAGCGGCCCGGGTATCAGGGCTGTCGAAAAACTGTTTTTT; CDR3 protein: CASGPGIRAVEKLFF
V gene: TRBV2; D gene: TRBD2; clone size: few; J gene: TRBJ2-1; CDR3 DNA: TGTGCCAGCGAGGACGGGTCACTAGCGGGGGGTTACAATGAGCAGTTCTTC; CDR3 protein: CASEDGSLAGGYNEQFF
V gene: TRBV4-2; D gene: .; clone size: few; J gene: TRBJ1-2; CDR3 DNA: TGTGCCAGCAGCTCTTCCTCAGGGGTTTGGGACTATGGCTACACCTTC; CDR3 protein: CASSSSSGVWDYGYTF
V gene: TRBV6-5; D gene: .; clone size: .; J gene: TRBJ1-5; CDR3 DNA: TGTGCCAGCAGTCCGGACAGAATTAGCAATCAGCCCCAGCATTTT; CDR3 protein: CASSPDRISNQPQHF
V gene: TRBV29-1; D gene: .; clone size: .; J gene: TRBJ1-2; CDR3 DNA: TGCAGCGTTGGGGGGGGCGGTGGTGTAAACTATGGCTACACCTTC; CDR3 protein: CSVGGGGGVNYGYTF
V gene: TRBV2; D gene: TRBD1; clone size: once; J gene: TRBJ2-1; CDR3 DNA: TGTGCCAGCAGAATACAGGGGTCTGTATACAATGAGCAGTTCTTC; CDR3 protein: CASRIQGSVYNEQFF
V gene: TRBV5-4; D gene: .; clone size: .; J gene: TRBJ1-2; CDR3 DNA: TGCGCCAGCAGCGGAGACAGTTACTATGGCTACACCTTC; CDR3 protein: CASSGDSYYGYTF
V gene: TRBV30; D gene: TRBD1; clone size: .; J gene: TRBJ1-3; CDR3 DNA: TGTGCCTGGAGTGAACAGGGGTACTCTGGAAACACCATATATTTT; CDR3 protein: CAWSEQGYSGNTIYF
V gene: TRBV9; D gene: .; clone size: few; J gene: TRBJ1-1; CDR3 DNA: TGTGCCAGCAGCGTATATTCCGATTGGACAGCCAACACTGAAGCTTTCTTT; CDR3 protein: CASSVYSDWTANTEAFF
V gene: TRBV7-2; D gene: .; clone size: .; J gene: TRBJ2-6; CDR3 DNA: TGTGCCAGCAGCTCCCCAGGGGCCAACGTCCTGACTTTC; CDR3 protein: CASSSPGANVLTF
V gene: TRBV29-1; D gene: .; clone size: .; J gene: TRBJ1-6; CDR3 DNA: TGCAGCGTTGGAGTGGGGGGTGGTTCACCCCTCCACTTT; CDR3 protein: CSVGVGGGSPLHF
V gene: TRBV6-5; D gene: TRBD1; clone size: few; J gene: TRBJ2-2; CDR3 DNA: TGTGCCAGCAGACCCACAGGGGGCACCGGGGAGCTGTTTTTT; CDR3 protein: CASRPTGGTGELFF
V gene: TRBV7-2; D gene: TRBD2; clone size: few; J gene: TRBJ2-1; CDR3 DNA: TGTGCCAGCAGCCAGGGACTAGCCTACAATGAGCAGTTCTTC; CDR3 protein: CASSQGLAYNEQFF
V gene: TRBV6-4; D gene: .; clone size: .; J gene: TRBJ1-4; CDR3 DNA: TGTGCCAGCAGTGCCCCGGTTCGAGCTTTGTATGAAAAACTGTTTTTT; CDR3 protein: CASSAPVRALYEKLFF
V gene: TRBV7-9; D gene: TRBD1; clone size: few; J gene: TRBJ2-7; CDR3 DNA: TGTGCCAGCAGCCGGACAGGCGTTGGCTCCGAGCAGTACTTC; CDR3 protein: CASSRTGVGSEQYF
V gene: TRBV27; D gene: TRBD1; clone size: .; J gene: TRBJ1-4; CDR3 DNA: TGTGCCAGCAGTATTCAGGGGGGAGATGAAAAACTGTTTTTT; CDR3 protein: CASSIQGGDEKLFF
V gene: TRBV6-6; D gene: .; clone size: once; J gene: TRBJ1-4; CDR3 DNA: TGTGCCAGCAGTTACGGACAGACTAATGAAAAACTGTTTTTT; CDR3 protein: CASSYGQTNEKLFF
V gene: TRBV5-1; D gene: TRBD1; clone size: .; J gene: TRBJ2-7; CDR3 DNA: TGCGCCAGCAGCCCGGACGTACAGGGGGCCAACGAGCAGTACTTC; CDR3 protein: CASSPDVQGANEQYF
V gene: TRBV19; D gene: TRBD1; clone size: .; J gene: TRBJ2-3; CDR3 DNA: TGTGCCAGTAGTGTCGGACAGGTACGCGATACGCAGTATTTT; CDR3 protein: CASSVGQVRDTQYF
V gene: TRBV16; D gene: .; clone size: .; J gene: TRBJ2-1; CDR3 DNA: TGTGCCAGCAGCCAATCGGGGCCTTCCAATGAGCAGTTCTTC; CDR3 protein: CASSQSGPSNEQFF
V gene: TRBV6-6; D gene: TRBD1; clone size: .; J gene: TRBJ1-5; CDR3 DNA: TGTGCCAGCAGTTACTCCGGACAGGGTAACCAGCCCCAGCATTTT; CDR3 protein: CASSYSGQGNQPQHF
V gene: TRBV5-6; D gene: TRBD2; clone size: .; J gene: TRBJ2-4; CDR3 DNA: TGTGCCAGCAGCTTGCGGGGGGGCCCCAAAAACATTCAGTACTTC; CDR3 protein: CASSLRGGPKNIQYF
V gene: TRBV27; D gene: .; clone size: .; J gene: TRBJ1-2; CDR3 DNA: TGTGCCAGCAGTGCGGGACTCGTACAGAGGGACTATGGCTACCCCTTC; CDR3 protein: CASSAGLVQRDYGYPF
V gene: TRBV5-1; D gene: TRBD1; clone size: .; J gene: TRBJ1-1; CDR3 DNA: TGCGCCAGCAGCGCCCCGCCGCCAGGGGGTTGGACTGAAGCTTTCTTT; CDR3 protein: CASSAPPPGGWTEAFF
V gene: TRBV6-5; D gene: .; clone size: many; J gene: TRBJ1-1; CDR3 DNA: TGTGCCAGCAGTTCGGCCGTCGGCGGGATGAACACTGAAGCTTTCTTT; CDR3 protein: CASSSAVGGMNTEAFF
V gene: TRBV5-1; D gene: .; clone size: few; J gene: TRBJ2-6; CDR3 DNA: TGCGCCACGCGACCCGGGACACAACGCTCTGGGGCCAACGTCCTGACTTTC; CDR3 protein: CATRPGTQRSGANVLTF
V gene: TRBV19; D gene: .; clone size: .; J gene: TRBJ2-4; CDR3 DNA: TGTGCCAGTAGTATGATGGAGGGGATGGCCAAAAACATTCAGTACTTC; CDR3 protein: CASSMMEGMAKNIQYF
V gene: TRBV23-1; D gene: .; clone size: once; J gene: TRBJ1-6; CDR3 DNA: TGCGCCAGCAGTCCCGCGCTTTACTACCGAGGCTCCTATAATTCACCCCTCCACTTT; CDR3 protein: CASSPALYYRGSYNSPLHF
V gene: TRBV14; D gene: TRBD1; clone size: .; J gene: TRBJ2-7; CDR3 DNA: TGTGCCAGCAGCCCCCACCGGGACAGGGTCCACGAGCAGTACTTC; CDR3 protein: CASSPHRDRVHEQYF
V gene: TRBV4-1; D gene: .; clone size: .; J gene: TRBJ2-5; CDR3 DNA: TGCGCCAGCACTGACATGTCGGAGACCCAGTACTTC; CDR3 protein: CASTDMSETQYF
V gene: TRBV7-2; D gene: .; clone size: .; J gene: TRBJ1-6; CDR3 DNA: TGTGCCAGCAGCTTCTCCGGACTGCGACCCCCTTCCCTCCACTTT; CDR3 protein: CASSFSGLRPPSLHF
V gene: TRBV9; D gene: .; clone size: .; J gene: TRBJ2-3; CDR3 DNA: TGTGCCAGCAGCGTAGGAGTAGTTCTTACTAGCACAGATACGCAGTATTTT; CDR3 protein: CASSVGVVLTSTDTQYF
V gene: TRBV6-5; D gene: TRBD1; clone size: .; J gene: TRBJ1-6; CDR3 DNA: TGTGCCAGCAGTTACGGGACAGGGGATAGTAATTCACCCCTCCACTTT; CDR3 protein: CASSYGTGDSNSPLHF
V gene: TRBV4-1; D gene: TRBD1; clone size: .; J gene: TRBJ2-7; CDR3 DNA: TGCGCCAGCAGCCAAGTAGGACAGGGGCCGACCTACGAGCAGTACTTC; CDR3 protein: CASSQVGQGPTYEQYF
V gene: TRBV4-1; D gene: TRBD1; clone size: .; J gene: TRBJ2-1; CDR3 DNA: TGCGCCAGCAGCCAAGGGCCGGGACAGGGTTTTTACAATGAGCAGTTCTTC; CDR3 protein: CASSQGPGQGFYNEQFF
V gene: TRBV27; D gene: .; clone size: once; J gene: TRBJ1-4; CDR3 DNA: TGTGCCAGCAGTTTTGGTAGGGGTGGGAAACTGTTTTTT; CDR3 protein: CASSFGRGGKLFF
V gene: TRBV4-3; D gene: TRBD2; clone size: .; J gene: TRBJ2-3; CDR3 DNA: TGCGCCAGCAGCAAGGGACTATACAGGATTAGCACAGATACGCAGTATTTT; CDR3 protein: CASSKGLYRISTDTQYF
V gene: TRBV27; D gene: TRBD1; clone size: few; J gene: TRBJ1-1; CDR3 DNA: TGTGCCAGCCCAACCGAAGGGGGCGCAGGTACGGACACTGAAGCTTTCTTT; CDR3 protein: CASPTEGGAGTDTEAFF
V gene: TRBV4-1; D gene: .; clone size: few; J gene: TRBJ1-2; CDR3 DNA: TGCGCCAGCAGCCAAGACGGGTCCTTCTATGGCTACCCCTTC; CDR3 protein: CASSQDGSFYGYPF
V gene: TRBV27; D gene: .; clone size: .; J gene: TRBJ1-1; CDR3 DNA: TGTGCCAGCAGTACCCCGAGTGAAGGACAGAACACTGAAGCTTTCTTT; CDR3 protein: CASSTPSEGQNTEAFF
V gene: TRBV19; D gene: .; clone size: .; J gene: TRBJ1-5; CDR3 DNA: TGTGCCAGTAGTATAGGTCATGGCCAGGGTAATCAGCCCCAGCATTTT; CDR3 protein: CASSIGHGQGNQPQHF
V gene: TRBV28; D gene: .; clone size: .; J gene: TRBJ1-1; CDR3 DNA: TGTGCCAGCAGTTCGGGGGGGGCGTACACTGAAGCTTTCTTT; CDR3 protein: CASSSGGAYTEAFF
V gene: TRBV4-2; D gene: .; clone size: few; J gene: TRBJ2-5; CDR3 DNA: TGTGCCAGCAGCCAAGAAGCGCAAATGTTACAGACCCAGTACTTC; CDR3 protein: CASSQEAQMLQTQYF
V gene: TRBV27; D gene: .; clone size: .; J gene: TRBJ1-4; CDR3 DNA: TGTGCCAGCAGTTTAGAGGGGGCTAATGAAAAACTGTTTTTT; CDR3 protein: CASSLEGANEKLFF
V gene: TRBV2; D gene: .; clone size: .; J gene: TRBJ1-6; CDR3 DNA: TGTGCCAGCAGGGGAGGGACCGACGGGTATTCACCCCTCCACTTT; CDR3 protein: CASRGGTDGYSPLHF
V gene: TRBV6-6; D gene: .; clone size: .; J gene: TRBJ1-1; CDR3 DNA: TGTGCCAGCAGCGCTACTATGAACACTGAAGCTTTCTTT; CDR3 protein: CASSATMNTEAFF
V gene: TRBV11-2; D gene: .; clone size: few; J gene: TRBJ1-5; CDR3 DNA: TGTGCCAGCAGCTCCAACAGGGTCAGGACCCAGCATTTT; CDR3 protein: CASSSNRVRTQHF
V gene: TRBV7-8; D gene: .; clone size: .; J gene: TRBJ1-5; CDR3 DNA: TGTGCCAGCAGCTTAGCGGAGGGCTTTGATAGCAATCAGCCCCAGCATTTT; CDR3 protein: CASSLAEGFDSNQPQHF
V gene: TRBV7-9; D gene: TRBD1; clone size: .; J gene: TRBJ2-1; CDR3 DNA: TGTGCCAGCAGCTCACCCGGACAGGGTTACAATGAGCAGTTCTTC; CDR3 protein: CASSSPGQGYNEQFF
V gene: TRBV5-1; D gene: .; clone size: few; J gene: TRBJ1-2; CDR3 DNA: TGCGCCAGCAGCTTGGATCCGGGAACTAACTATGGCTACACCTTC; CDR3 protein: CASSLDPGTNYGYTF
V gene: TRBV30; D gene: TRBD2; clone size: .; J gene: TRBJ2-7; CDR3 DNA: TGTGCCTGGATGACGGGAGGGGAGCAGTACTTC; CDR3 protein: CAWMTGGEQYF